Below are 15 T cell receptor beta chains sequenced from a single sample in a study of cytomegalovirus exposure and HLA in healthy donors. Amplification used 60 Vbeta primers and 13 Jbeta primers. Clones were read by immunoSEQ multiplex PCR, and TCRdb kept only the in-frame ones, dropping some. The sample holds about 190,000 clones; 65% to 85% are singletons and the top ten take 1.5% to 2%. Source material: PBMCs. The receptor source for this set is a man younger than 35 in good health and CMV-seronegative.

The chain employs TRBV13 and TRBJ2-3; 8 positions match TRBD1. The trim removed 1 base at V and 1 base at J, leaving 1 base unmatched. The germline V gene encodes CDR1 PRHDT and CDR2 FYEKMQ (reference sequence). This CDR3 spans 15 amino acids. The CDR3 sequence: CASSLVRGRTDTQYF. The CDR3 nucleotides are TGTGCCAGCAGCTTAGTCAGGGGGCGCACAGATACGCAGTATTTT.

The rearrangement links TRBV29-1 to TRBJ2-7, with 9 positions matching TRBD2. Germline assignment: CDR1 SQVTM and CDR2 ANQGSEA. CDR3 length: 14 residues. V gave up 3 bases and J gave up 0 bases; unmatched junction bases: 3. CDR3 residues: CSVEGSGSSYEQYF. CDR3 nucleotide sequence: TGCAGCGTTGAGGGTAGCGGGAGCTCCTACGAGCAGTACTTC.

Here the CDR3 reads CASSLGGAGGYTF. In nucleotides, the CDR3 is TGTGCCAGCAGTTTAGGGGGGGCGGGTGGCTACACCTTC. The rearrangement links TRBV27 to TRBJ1-2; D perhaps matches TRBD1 (6 bases). Germline CDR1 reads MNHEY; CDR2 reads SMNVEV (reference sequence). V was cut by 2 bases and J by 7 bases, with 11 bases left in between. The CDR3 runs to 13 residues.

The rearrangement links TRBV6-1 to TRBJ2-1; no definite D call. V dropped 6 bases and J dropped 4 bases, with 7 bases sitting between them. Per the germline V gene, CDR1 is MNHNS and CDR2 is SASEGT. CDR3 length: 12 residues. The CDR3 is CASRPRYNEQFF. Written as DNA, the CDR3 is TGTGCCAGCAGGCCGAGATACAATGAGCAGTTCTTC.

The chain combines TRBV6-1 with TRBJ2-3; 8 bases fit TRBD1. From germline, CDR1 is MNHNS and CDR2 SASEGT. The CDR3 has 15 residues. The junction had 6 bases not matched to a gene; V was cut back by 1 base and J by 6 bases. This CDR3 is CASSEGTGQWDTQYF. The CDR3 DNA is TGTGCCAGCAGTGAAGGGACAGGGCAGTGGGATACGCAGTATTTT.

This clone was seen a single time. The chain carries TRBV6-5 and TRBJ2-3, with 9 bases matching TRBD2. The CDR3 has 15 residues. Germline V lookup: CDR1 MNHEY, CDR2 SVGAGI. V was clipped by 2 bases and J by 8 bases; unmatched bases: 8. CDR3 region: CASSYQAGGPSTQYF. CDR3 in DNA: TGTGCCAGCAGTTACCAGGCGGGAGGGCCGAGTACGCAGTATTTT.

This clone was counted once. The rearrangement links TRBV27 to TRBJ1-1; D unresolved. This CDR3 is 13 amino acids long. V shed 2 bases and J shed 7 bases, with 11 bases lying between them. The germline V gene has CDR1 MNHEY and CDR2 SMNVEV (reference sequence). The CDR3 DNA reads as TGTGCCAGCAGTTTAGGACTGTCTAGTGAAGCTTTCTTT. Its translation is CASSLGLSSEAFF.

This clone was counted a single time. The gene calls are TRBV9 and TRBJ2-3, with 13 bases that match TRBD2. The CDR3 is made up of 20 amino acids. The junction had 12 bases not matched to a gene; V was cut back by 0 bases and J by 2 bases. CDR1 and CDR2 from the germline V gene are SGDLS and YYNGEE. The CDR3 bases are TGTGCCAGCAGCGTAGTTGATGGACTAGCGGGAGCAATAAACACAGATACGCAGTATTTT. Translated: CASSVVDGLAGAINTDTQYF.

The chain carries TRBV6-1 and TRBJ2-3; no definite D call. Germline CDR1 MNHNS, CDR2 SASEGT. This CDR3 has 14 amino acids. Between the trimmed V and J ends, which lost 10 bases and 0 bases, there was a span of 14 bases. DNA of the CDR3: TGTGCCACCTGGGCCCCAGCTAGCACAGATACGCAGTATTTT. Amino acids: CATWAPASTDTQYF.

The chain couples TRBV28 to TRBJ1-6; the D is unclear. With 3 bases removed from V and 10 bases from J, the gap between germline ends came to 16 bases. Germline V lookup: CDR1 MDHEN, CDR2 SYDVKM. The CDR3 extends over 15 amino acids. The CDR3 DNA reads as TGTGCCAGCAGTTTTGGACTGCAGCTTGGGTCACCCCTCCACTTT. It specifies CASSFGLQLGSPLHF.

DNA for the CDR3: TGTGCCAGCAGTCTAAGCAAGGGGGGGGAGCAGTACTTC. This sequence encodes CASSLSKGGEQYF. The chain is built from TRBV27 and TRBJ2-7, with TRBD2 as a possible D gene (7 bases). With 5 bases removed from V and 7 bases from J, the gap between germline ends came to 15 bases. Germline V gene lookup returns CDR1 MNHEY and CDR2 SMNVEV (reference sequence). The CDR3 is 13 amino acids.

The V call is TRBV5-4, the J call TRBJ2-1; the match to TRBD1 covers 8 bases. Unmatched junction bases numbered 0, after V lost 0 bases and J lost 1 base. The germline V gene has CDR1 SGHNT and CDR2 YYREEE (reference sequence). The CDR3 consists of 15 residues. CDR3 coding DNA: TGTGCCAGCAGCTTGGGGACAGGGTCCTACAATGAGCAGTTCTTC. Translated: CASSLGTGSYNEQFF.

V usage is TRBV6-1 and J usage is TRBJ2-1, with D tentatively TRBD2 (6 bases). The V end lost 0 bases, the J end lost 4 bases, and 10 bases lay between the germline ends. Germline-derived CDR1 and CDR2 are MNHNS and SASEGT. This CDR3 region has 15 residues. The CDR3 is CASSEARGLYNEQFF. The CDR3 DNA follows: TGTGCCAGCAGTGAAGCCCGGGGACTTTACAATGAGCAGTTCTTC.

This chain joins TRBV4-1 and TRBJ2-7; a possible D gene is TRBD2 (6 bases). V dropped 0 bases and J dropped 3 bases, with 12 bases sitting between them. This CDR3 is 15 amino acids long. From germline, CDR1 is MGHRA and CDR2 YSYEKL. This CDR3 reads CASSQDPSGVYEQYF. The CDR3 DNA sequence: TGCGCCAGCAGCCAAGACCCCTCGGGGGTCTACGAGCAGTACTTC.

The V call is TRBV19, the J call TRBJ1-6; possibly TRBD1 for D (6 bases). This CDR3 is 16 amino acids long. Deletions cut 3 bases from V and 7 bases from J, with 16 bases between. The germline CDR1 and CDR2 sequences are LNHDA and SQIVND (reference sequence). CDR3: CASSIVWQGRNSPLHF. CDR3 coding DNA: TGTGCCAGTAGTATTGTTTGGCAGGGGAGAAATTCACCCCTCCACTTT.